What follows are 32 T cell receptor beta chains derived from one specimen sequenced in a study of CD8 T cells in Susac syndrome. Random hexamers primed reverse transcription of about 0.5 to 1 ug RNA. In TCRdb, the immunoSEQ multiplex PCR reads were re-called with MiXCR into one record per CDR3 protein. Among about 300,000 distinct CDR3 sequences listed, around 89% were seen once. The sample was CD8+ T cells from PBMCs. These receptors came from a human donor with multiple sclerosis.

This clonotype was recorded only once. The chain joins TRBV2 to TRBJ2-4, with a possible D match to TRBD2 (5 bases). CDR1 and CDR2 (germline): SNHLY, FYNNEI. The CDR3 totals 12 residues. V was cut by 8 bases and J by 7 bases, with 12 bases left in between. The CDR3 sequence is CASRDYGNIQYF. The CDR3 DNA follows: TGTGCCAGCCGCGACTACGGGAACATTCAGTACTTC.

The rearrangement uses TRBV6-5 and TRBJ1-4; 9 positions match TRBD1. Trimming took 6 bases from V and 5 from J; bases not matched to a gene: 4. The CDR3 is made up of 14 amino acids. The germline V gene encodes CDR1 MNHEY and CDR2 SVGAGI. The chain's CDR3 is CASSGQGSNEKLFF. CDR3 in DNA: TGTGCCAGCAGCGGACAGGGGTCAAATGAAAAACTGTTTTTT.

The rearrangement uses TRBV10-2 and TRBJ2-7; D may be TRBD2 (6 bases). Germline V gene sequence: CDR1 WSHSY, CDR2 SAAADI. The V gene lost 6 bases and the J gene lost 0 bases, with 12 bases spanning the gap. The CDR3 has 14 residues. The DNA of the CDR3 is TGCGCCAGCAGACGGGACGGGAGCTCCTACGAGCAGTACTTC. Translation gives CASRRDGSSYEQYF.

CDR3 in DNA: TGTGCCAGCAGTTTTTCTCTGTGGACTGAAGCTTTCTTT. This sequence encodes CASSFSLWTEAFF. The gene calls are TRBV28 and TRBJ1-1; D not resolved. This CDR3 is 13 amino acids long. V dropped 3 bases and J dropped 5 bases, with 10 bases sitting between them. The germline V gene encodes CDR1 MDHEN and CDR2 SYDVKM.

The V call is TRBV12-3 or TRBV12-4, the J call TRBJ2-7; TRBD1 matches 10 bases. The V gene end was trimmed by 3 bases and the J gene end by 2 bases; junction bases not matched to a gene: 4. The CDR3 loop spans 15 amino acids. The CDR3, as DNA: TGTGCCAGCAGTTTGGGACAGGGGTTCCCCTACGAGCAGTACTTC. Its protein is CASSLGQGFPYEQYF.

This clonotype occurred once. The rearrangement links TRBV24-1 to TRBJ1-1; 9 nucleotides align to TRBD1. With V trimmed by 7 bases and J by 4 bases, 0 bases remained unmatched. The CDR3 runs 12 residues. CDR1 KGHDR and CDR2 SFDVKD come from the germline V gene. In nucleotides, the CDR3 is TGTGCCACCAGGGGACAGGGCACTGAAGCTTTCTTT. This translates into CATRGQGTEAFF.

V usage is TRBV4-1 and J usage is TRBJ1-2, with 9 bases matching TRBD1. The CDR3 is made up of 14 amino acids. Germline V lookup: CDR1 MGHRA, CDR2 YSYEKL. J gave up 7 bases and V 3 bases, and 6 bases lay outside the gene matches. The CDR3 DNA follows: TGCGCCAGCAGCCAGGGGACAGGGTATCCTGGCTACACCTTC. Its protein product is CASSQGTGYPGYTF.

This clonotype was found a few times. The J gene is TRBJ2-7, the V gene TRBV6-1; TRBD1 matches at 7 bases. CDR1 and CDR2 (germline): MNHNS, SASEGT. CDR3 length equals 13 residues. V lost 8 bases and J lost 0; bases outside the gene matches: 4. CDR3 bases: TGTGCCAGCCGGGACAGAGTCTCCTACGAGCAGTACTTC. Translated, it gives CASRDRVSYEQYF.

The chain has TRBV4-3 and TRBJ2-3; possibly TRBD2 for D (5 bases). Germline lookup yields CDR1 LGHNA and CDR2 YSLEER. V was clipped by 0 bases and J by 3 bases, with 10 bases between them. CDR3 size: 15 residues. CDR3 in amino acids: CASSQDGEWTDTQYF. DNA of the CDR3: TGCGCCAGCAGCCAAGACGGGGAGTGGACAGATACGCAGTATTTT.

This chain joins TRBV11-2 and TRBJ2-7; possible D gene TRBD2, 6 bases. Germline values: CDR1 SGHAT, CDR2 FQNNGV. The ends were cut back, 5 bases at V and 3 bases at J, with 14 bases in the middle. CDR3 length: 14 amino acids. The CDR3 coding sequence is TGTGCCAGCAGCCGCGGGACGGCGGGCTACGAGCAGTACTTC. Its protein is CASSRGTAGYEQYF.

The chain uses TRBV6-5 and TRBJ2-5, with 13 bases lining up with TRBD2. The CDR3 runs 17 residues. Germline V gene data show CDR1 as MNHEY and CDR2 as SVGAGI. Trimming at V came to 2 bases and at J to 6 bases, leaving 9 bases not matched to a gene. CDR3 in amino acids: CASSYLTSGRFGKTQYF. The CDR3, as DNA: TGTGCCAGCAGTTACCTGACTAGCGGGAGGTTCGGCAAGACCCAGTACTTC.

This clonotype was detected only once. CDR3 region: CASTLRRDHKYEQFF. The CDR3 region has the DNA TGTGCCAGCACCCTTCGCCGGGACCATAAATATGAGCAGTTCTTC. V usage is TRBV12-3 or TRBV12-4 and J usage is TRBJ2-1; D may match TRBD1 or TRBD2 (5 bases each). Trimming shortened V by 7 bases and J by 8 bases, and 21 bases separated the two germline ends. The CDR3 has 15 residues.

The V gene is TRBV27, the J gene TRBJ1-1, with D tentatively TRBD1 (5 bases). CDR1 MNHEY and CDR2 SMNVEV come from the germline V gene (reference sequence). The V and J ends lost 2 bases and 2 bases respectively, with 9 bases between them. The CDR3 extends over 14 amino acids. CDR3 sequence (DNA): TGTGCCAGCAGTTTACCAGGGAGCAACACTGAAGCTTTCTTT. It yields the protein CASSLPGSNTEAFF.

J is TRBJ2-7 and V is TRBV27; TRBD1 or TRBD2 may be the D gene (5 bases each). This CDR3 has 14 amino acids. V lost 6 bases and J lost 6, with 18 bases in between. The germline gives CDR1 MNHEY, CDR2 SMNVEV (reference sequence). The CDR3 DNA follows: TGTGCCAGCAGCCCCGGCAGGGACGTGAGCGAGCAGTACTTC. Translated: CASSPGRDVSEQYF.

This clonotype has a single count. This rearrangement joins TRBV24-1 to TRBJ1-6, with D uncertain. CDR1 KGHDR and CDR2 SFDVKD come from the germline V gene. The ends were cut back, 4 bases at V and 9 bases at J, with 12 bases in the middle. The CDR3 has 14 residues. The CDR3 region is CATSDPLPTSPLHF. The DNA for the CDR3 is TGTGCCACCAGTGACCCTCTCCCGACTTCACCCCTCCACTTT.

The CDR3 DNA reads TGTGCCAGCAGTTCCCTTCCCCAACTAGCGCTCGAAAACATTCAGTACTTC. Residues: CASSSLPQLALENIQYF. This chain joins TRBV28 and TRBJ2-4; 7 nucleotides match TRBD2. CDR3 length equals 17 residues. The J segment lost 5 bases and the V segment lost 4 bases, leaving 14 bases of the junction unmatched. Germline V gene lookup returns CDR1 MDHEN and CDR2 SYDVKM.

The gene calls are TRBV28 and TRBJ2-3; D unresolved. The CDR3 covers 14 residues. V gave up 6 bases and J gave up 2 bases, with 12 bases separating them. The germline V gene encodes CDR1 MDHEN and CDR2 SYDVKM. The CDR3 nucleotides read TGTGCCAGCAGCCAAGACTCGACCACAGATACGCAGTATTTT. Amino acid sequence: CASSQDSTTDTQYF.

This clonotype turned up a few times. The chain uses TRBV19 and TRBJ2-7; D uncertain. The germline V gene encodes CDR1 LNHDA and CDR2 SQIVND (reference sequence). Trimming left V 5 bases short and J 0 bases short, with 8 bases between. The length of the CDR3 is 13 residues. The CDR3 DNA reads TGTGCCAGTAGTTGGGGTAGCTCCTACGAGCAGTACTTC. As protein: CASSWGSSYEQYF.

This chain links TRBV20-1 with TRBJ2-5; no clear D gene. The length of the CDR3 is 12 residues. Trimming shortened V by 7 bases and J by 2 bases, and 11 bases separated the two germline ends. Germline CDR1 reads DFQATT; CDR2 reads SNEGSKA (reference sequence). In DNA, the CDR3 is TGCAGTGGAAAACAAATTCAAGAGACCCAGTACTTC. This translates into CSGKQIQETQYF.

The chain uses TRBV7-9 and TRBJ2-5, with D possibly called TRBD1 or TRBD2 (5 bases each). Germline V gene data show CDR1 as SEHNR and CDR2 as FQNEAQ (reference sequence). CDR3 length: 15 residues. Deletions cut 5 bases from V and 4 bases from J, with 17 bases between. The CDR3 loop reads CASSRSGTHPETQYF. The CDR3, as DNA: TGTGCCAGCAGCCGGTCCGGGACCCACCCAGAGACCCAGTACTTC.

The chain links TRBV6-4 to TRBJ2-3; TRBD2 matches at 8 bases. The CDR3 loop spans 15 amino acids. The germline V gene has CDR1 MRHNA and CDR2 SNTAGT. Trimming took 0 bases from V and 1 from J; bases not matched to a gene: 0. The CDR3 DNA reads as TGTGCCAGCAGTGACTCTAGCGGGGGCACAGATACGCAGTATTTT. Translated: CASSDSSGGTDTQYF.

The genes are TRBV4-3 and TRBJ2-7; 8 nucleotides match TRBD1. Trimming at V came to 0 bases and at J to 5 bases, leaving 9 bases not matched to a gene. This CDR3 spans 16 amino acids. The V gene's germline CDR1 is LGHNA and CDR2 YSLEER. For the CDR3, the DNA is TGCGCCAGCAGCCAAGATTTTGGACAGGGCGTCCACGAGCAGTACTTC. Translating gives CASSQDFGQGVHEQYF.

V usage is TRBV7-9 and J usage is TRBJ1-5; tentatively, D is TRBD1 (6 bases). Per germline, CDR1 SEHNR and CDR2 FQNEAQ (reference sequence). The V and J ends lost 4 bases and 3 bases respectively, with 13 bases between them. The CDR3 has 15 amino acids. CDR3 amino acids: CASSSTTGHNQPQHF. CDR3 bases: TGTGCCAGCAGCTCCACGACAGGACACAATCAGCCCCAGCATTTT.

J is TRBJ2-7 and V is TRBV20-1; 9 nucleotides line up with TRBD1. J gave up 5 bases and V 1 base, and 6 bases lay outside the gene matches. The CDR3 covers 14 residues. Germline V gene sequence: CDR1 DFQATT, CDR2 SNEGSKA (reference sequence). CDR3 loop: CSARVPGTGHEQYF. The DNA of the CDR3 is TGCAGTGCTAGAGTCCCCGGGACAGGGCACGAGCAGTACTTC.

The V call is TRBV20-1, the J call TRBJ2-1; 9 nucleotides line up with TRBD2. The V gene end was trimmed by 4 bases and the J gene end by 4 bases; junction bases not matched to a gene: 2. Germline lookup yields CDR1 DFQATT and CDR2 SNEGSKA (reference sequence). The CDR3 covers 13 residues. The DNA for the CDR3 is TGCAGTGCTACTCTAGCGGGATACAATGAGCAGTTCTTC. Translated: CSATLAGYNEQFF.

The J gene is TRBJ2-1, the V gene TRBV7-8; 11 bases match TRBD2. The ends lost 7 bases at V and 9 bases at J; junction bases unmatched: 11. Germline V gene data show CDR1 as SGHVS and CDR2 as FQNEAQ. The CDR3 is 15 residues long. The CDR3 loop is CASNFRLAGSGEQFF. In DNA, the CDR3 is TGTGCCAGCAATTTCCGACTAGCGGGGTCGGGTGAGCAGTTCTTC.

The chain links TRBV12-3 or TRBV12-4 to TRBJ2-1; 10 bases are shared with TRBD1. Losses at the gene ends were 5 bases for V and 8 bases for J; bases not matched to a gene: 18. The CDR3 is 18 residues long. In DNA form, the CDR3 reads TGTGCCAGCAGTCATTTCGCCCCGGGACAGGGGAAGGTAGATGAGCAGTTCTTC. Its translation: CASSHFAPGQGKVDEQFF.

The chain is built from TRBV28 and TRBJ1-1, with D hard to call. The V gene's germline CDR1 is MDHEN and CDR2 SYDVKM. The CDR3 consists of 12 residues. The CDR3 coding sequence is TGTGCAGCTAGAGTTCTCAACACTGAAGCTTTCTTT. Its protein product is CAARVLNTEAFF.

The chain joins TRBV11-2 to TRBJ2-5, with D hard to call. The length of the CDR3 is 12 residues. V lost 5 bases and J 5 bases, leaving 9 bases between the germline ends. Germline V lookup: CDR1 SGHAT, CDR2 FQNNGV. CDR3 sequence: CASSRPTETQYF. The CDR3 region has the DNA TGTGCCAGCAGCCGCCCCACCGAGACCCAGTACTTC.

This chain uses TRBV7-8 with TRBJ1-2, with D unresolved. The germline V and J ends were trimmed by 1 base and 4 bases, with 7 bases remaining between them. Germline V CDR1 and CDR2: SGHVS, FQNEAQ. This CDR3 contains 13 residues. The CDR3 DNA is TGTGCCAGCAGCTTAGAGGCGACCTATGGCTACACCTTC. Translating it yields CASSLEATYGYTF.

The V gene is TRBV19, the J gene TRBJ1-2; D uncertain. The CDR3 contains 11 residues. V dropped 11 bases and J dropped 7 bases, with 14 bases sitting between them. Germline V gene lookup returns CDR1 LNHDA and CDR2 SQIVND (reference sequence). CDR3 DNA sequence: TGTGCCGGCCGATCCGAAGGTGGCTACACCTTC. Protein product: CAGRSEGGYTF.

The V and J genes are TRBV15 and TRBJ1-2; D not resolved. The V end lost 0 bases, the J end lost 2 bases, and 10 bases lay between the germline ends. The CDR3 has 15 amino acids. The germline V gene has CDR1 LNHNV and CDR2 YYDKDF (reference sequence). The CDR3 is CATSRDQAENYGYTF. The CDR3 DNA reads TGTGCCACCAGCAGAGATCAGGCAGAGAACTATGGCTACACCTTC.